The source of this T cell receptor (beta chain) is a study of cytomegalovirus exposure and HLA in healthy donors. Study details: Among 398 genotyped donors, more than 65% fell in the Caucasian-associated ancestry cluster. The study's findings and limits: In an earlier analysis, in 587 donors, most V segments appeared productive either ~87% or ~30% of the time. Indistinguishable V segments, including TRBV6-2 and TRBV6-3, were excluded. The investigators catalogued 150 to 200 TCR beta chains as cytomegalovirus-associated.

The CDR3 is 13 amino acids. Trimming stripped 4 bases from V and 12 bases from J, with 19 bases between. Germline assignment: CDR1 SGHNT and CDR2 YENEEA. As to this clone: What it binds is not known.

60 Vbeta and 13 Jbeta primers were used in PCR. Sequenced by immunoSEQ multiplex PCR; TCRdb stores in-frame clones only, minus some. The sample yields under 150,000 clones, about 80% seen once. Sequencing was carried out using PBMCs. The clonotype comes from a woman aged 35 to 49 in good health and CMV-seropositive. The chain combines TRBV11-3 with TRBJ2-7, with D possibly TRBD1 on 6 matching bases. The DNA for the CDR3 is TGTGCCAGCAGCTCGACCTGGACAGCCTTGATGTACTTC. Its translation: CASSSTWTALMYF.